This TCR beta chain was sequenced during a study of low-dose radiotherapy and immunotherapy resistance in tumors. Study as a whole: 1 Gy per fraction was delivered to Cohort 2 every two weeks, for 13 Gy total over 26 weeks.

TRAV- and TRBV-specific primers were used for first-strand cDNA, which covered alpha and beta chains. TCR amplification ran roughly 20 PCR cycles using constant-region and V-primer adapter primers. MiXCR was run by TCRdb on the reads, yielding one entry per CDR3 protein. This table holds tens of thousands of distinct CDR3 sequences, approximately 17% found once. This clonotype was observed many times. Time point defined: before trial treatment. Germline loops: CDR1 LGHNA, CDR2 YSLEER. This CDR3 is built from 15 residues. The V gene lost 0 bases and the J gene lost 5 bases, with 10 bases spanning the gap.

The sequence derives from a male donor with prostate cancer. The starting material was PBMCs, obtained before treatment. The chain couples TRBV4-3 to TRBJ2-2; TRBD1 is a possible D gene (5 bases). CDR3 loop: CASSQDRVETGELFF. The CDR3 DNA reads TGCGCCAGCAGCCAAGACAGGGTTGAGACCGGGGAGCTGTTTTTT.